The 32 T cell receptor beta chains listed next were all sequenced from one sample in a study of long-term antiretroviral therapy in people with HIV. They ran version v3.0 of the immunoSEQ assay at survey level. TCRdb's table, derived via immunoSEQ multiplex PCR, lists solely in-frame clones and lacks some. The repertoire includes about 17,000 clones, roughly nine tenths of them detected once, and 10% to 15% sits in the top ten. The sequenced sample was unsorted PBMCs, obtained 0.6 years after starting antiretroviral therapy. These receptors all stem from a woman aged 40 to 55 with HIV.

The V call is TRBV7-2, the J call TRBJ1-1, with D perhaps matching TRBD1 (6 bases). The CDR3 extends over 12 amino acids. Germline V gives CDR1 SGHTA, CDR2 FQGNSA. V lost 5 bases, J lost 8 bases, and 12 bases lay in between. CDR3 DNA sequence: TGTGCCAGCAGCCGCGGTCAGGGGGAAGCTTTCTTT. This codes for CASSRGQGEAFF.

The V and J genes are TRBV11-2 and TRBJ1-5; 10 bases line up with TRBD1. This CDR3 has 18 amino acids. Germline CDR1 is SGHAT and CDR2 is FQNNGV. With 1 base clipped from V and 2 bases from J, the junction kept 8 bases outside the gene matches. CDR3 coding DNA: TGTGCCAGCAGCTTAGGGACAGGGGGTACATCTGGCAATCAGCCCCAGCATTTT. It codes for CASSLGTGGTSGNQPQHF. Looking up the rest from reference TRBV11-2 and TRBJ1-5 gives the full variable domain: EAGVAQSPRYKIIEKRQSVAFWCNPISGHATLYWYQQILGQGPKLLIQFQNNGVVDDSQLPKDRFSAERLKGVDSTLKIQPAKLEDSAVYLCASSLGTGGTSGNQPQHFGDGTRLSIL.

Concerning this clone itself: The junction does not match germline at one end; this may be a read error. V usage is TRBV7-2 and J usage is TRBJ2-3; D might be TRBD2 (7 bases). The CDR3 is 17 amino acids. Germline loops: CDR1 SGHTA, CDR2 FQGNSA. CDR3 nucleotides: TGTGCCAGCAGCGCCAACCACGGGGGGCCCAGCACAGTTACGCAGTATTTT. Translated, it gives CASSANHGGPSTVTQYF.

The chain couples TRBV20-1 to TRBJ2-5; D is perhaps TRBD2 (5 bases). Per the germline V gene, CDR1 is DFQATT and CDR2 is SNEGSKA (reference sequence). The CDR3 contains 10 residues. V lost 6 bases and J lost 7, with 9 bases in between. CDR3 DNA sequence: TGCAGTGCCGGCGAGGGGACCCAGTACTTC. It specifies CSAGEGTQYF.

The chain uses TRBV5-4 and TRBJ1-1; 7 bases agree with TRBD1. The CDR3 sequence is 15 residues long. Germline CDR1 and CDR2: SGHNT and YYREEE (reference sequence). V trimming: 3 bases; J trimming: 1 base; junction bases outside the gene matches: 6. The DNA for the CDR3 is TGTGCCAGCAGCTCTAAGGGGGCTGAGAACACTGAAGCTTTCTTT. This gives the protein CASSSKGAENTEAFF.

The CDR3 loop is CASPGGAGHGELFF. The DNA of the CDR3 is TGTGCCAGCCCAGGGGGCGCGGGTCACGGGGAGCTGTTTTTT. V usage is TRBV7-9 and J usage is TRBJ2-2; 8 bases map to TRBD1. The CDR3 length is 14 residues. Trimming removed 8 bases from V and 7 bases from J; junction bases left unmatched: 9. Germline CDR1 SEHNR, CDR2 FQNEAQ (reference sequence).

This rearrangement joins TRBV9 to TRBJ2-5; 9 bases match TRBD2. Germline V CDR1 and CDR2: SGDLS, YYNGEE. The junction had 6 bases not matched to a gene; V was cut back by 0 bases and J by 6 bases. CDR3 length equals 15 residues. CDR3 sequence reads: CASSVEAGGKKTQYF. The DNA of the CDR3 is TGTGCCAGCAGCGTAGAAGCGGGGGGCAAAAAGACCCAGTACTTC.

The CDR3 sequence: CATSTTGPLLGNEQFF. The CDR3 DNA sequence: TGTGCCACCAGCACCACGGGACCTCTCTTGGGCAATGAGCAGTTCTTC. The chain links TRBV15 to TRBJ2-1; D tentatively reads TRBD1 or TRBD2 (5 bases each). In germline, CDR1 is LNHNV, CDR2 YYDKDF (reference sequence). V lost 4 bases to trimming and J lost 6 bases, with 19 bases between them. The CDR3 loop spans 16 amino acids.

The chain combines TRBV7-9 with TRBJ2-7; no clear D. Germline V gene lookup returns CDR1 SEHNR and CDR2 FQNEAQ (reference sequence). Trimming shortened V by 1 base and J by 4 bases, and 8 bases separated the two germline ends. CDR3 length equals 13 residues. For the CDR3, the DNA is TGTGCCAGCAGCTTAGGCCCACGATACGAGCAGTACTTC. Its translation: CASSLGPRYEQYF.

CDR3 bases: TGTGCCATCAGTGAGTTGGAAGAGACCCAGTACTTC. It yields the protein CAISELEETQYF. The chain has TRBV10-3 and TRBJ2-5; D gene uncertain. Trimming took off 1 base at V and 3 bases at J, with 3 bases between the two ends. Germline V gives CDR1 ENHRY, CDR2 SYGVKD. The CDR3 spans 12 residues.

The chain uses TRBV25-1 and TRBJ1-2; D remains ambiguous. Germline values: CDR1 MGHDK, CDR2 SYGVNS. V was shortened by 7 bases and J by 0 bases, with 15 bases between the two germline ends. CDR3 length: 15 residues. The DNA of the CDR3 is TGTGCCAGCACCCATCCGGACGGAGCTAACTATGGCTACACCTTC. Encoded protein: CASTHPDGANYGYTF.

The chain employs TRBV29-1 and TRBJ1-1; 7 bases line up with TRBD1. J gave up 0 bases and V 3 bases, and 7 bases lay outside the gene matches. Germline V CDR1 and CDR2: SQVTM, ANQGSEA. The CDR3 has 15 residues. CDR3 protein: CSVDRLDRMNTEAFF. As DNA, the CDR3 is TGCAGCGTTGATCGTTTGGACAGGATGAACACTGAAGCTTTCTTT.

This rearrangement joins TRBV18 to TRBJ1-1; 9 bases map to TRBD1. Germline lookup yields CDR1 KGHSH and CDR2 LQKENI. The junction had 5 bases not matched to a gene; V was cut back by 4 bases and J by 11 bases. The CDR3 totals 12 residues. CDR3 DNA sequence: TGTGCCAGCTCACTGGGACAGGGTCGGGCTTTCTTT. Amino acid sequence: CASSLGQGRAFF.

The chain recombines TRBV18 with TRBJ2-1; tentative D call: TRBD2 (6 bases). Germline assignment: CDR1 KGHSH and CDR2 LQKENI. Trimming cost V 3 bases and J 3 bases, with 18 bases left between them. The CDR3 is 17 residues long. Here the CDR3 reads CASSPPGRGLGYNEQFF. The CDR3 DNA reads TGTGCCAGCTCACCTCCGGGTCGGGGACTGGGCTACAATGAGCAGTTCTTC.

The CDR3 sequence: CASSLNRDRRTDTQYF. CDR3 bases: TGTGCCAGCAGCTTGAATCGGGACCGACGCACAGATACGCAGTATTTT. J is TRBJ2-3 and V is TRBV5-4, with D perhaps given as TRBD1 or TRBD2 (5 bases each). Trimming left V 1 base short and J 1 base short, with 13 bases between. The CDR3 is 16 residues long. The germline gives CDR1 SGHNT, CDR2 YYREEE (reference sequence).

The chain recombines TRBV18 with TRBJ2-7; 8 bases are a match to TRBD1. This CDR3 comprises 15 residues. J gave up 2 bases and V 2 bases, and 5 bases lay outside the gene matches. Germline V CDR1 and CDR2: KGHSH, LQKENI. The CDR3 sequence is CASSPGRGLTYEQYF. DNA for the CDR3: TGTGCCAGCTCACCAGGCAGGGGGCTCACCTACGAGCAGTACTTC. The full variable domain, rest sourced from reference TRBV18 and TRBJ2-7, is NAGVMQNPRHLVRRRGQEARLRCSPMKGHSHVYWYRQLPEEGLKFMVYLQKENIIDESGMPKERFSAEFPKEGPSILRIQQVVRGDSAAYFCASSPGRGLTYEQYFGPGTRLTVT.

This chain joins TRBV7-2 and TRBJ1-1, with TRBD1 matching 11 bases. Germline CDR1 reads SGHTA; CDR2 reads FQGNSA. The length of the CDR3 is 16 residues. J lost 10 bases, V lost 6 bases, and 16 bases had no gene match. The CDR3 DNA reads as TGTGCCAGCAGTAATGGGACAGGGGGAACCTCCAACAGAGCTTTCTTT. Its translation is CASSNGTGGTSNRAFF.

The chain uses TRBV11-2 and TRBJ1-2; D ambiguous. Germline CDR1 is SGHAT and CDR2 is FQNNGV. V was shortened by 5 bases and J by 5 bases, with 12 bases between the two germline ends. This CDR3 is built from 13 residues. The CDR3 coding sequence is TGTGCCAGCAGCCATGACCGCCGTTATGGCTACACCTTC. The encoded protein is CASSHDRRYGYTF.

The V and J genes are TRBV4-3 and TRBJ2-1; D is perhaps TRBD1 (5 bases). The CDR3 has 12 amino acids. V gave up 4 bases and J gave up 10 bases, with 11 bases separating them. From germline, CDR1 is LGHNA and CDR2 YSLEER. The CDR3 loop is CASSRQGHEQFF. In DNA, the CDR3 is TGCGCCAGCAGCCGGCAGGGTCACGAGCAGTTCTTC.

The chain recombines TRBV5-1 with TRBJ2-5; D is possibly TRBD1 (7 bases). CDR3 length: 14 residues. Trimming took off 0 bases at V and 5 bases at J, with 11 bases between the two ends. Germline CDR1 reads SGHRS; CDR2 reads YFSETQ. The CDR3 spells CASSLEQGRETQYF. In DNA, the CDR3 is TGCGCCAGCAGCTTGGAACAGGGGAGGGAGACCCAGTACTTC.

The chain carries TRBV19 and TRBJ2-7; 14 positions agree with TRBD2. From germline, CDR1 is LNHDA and CDR2 SQIVND (reference sequence). The CDR3 extends over 17 amino acids. The V gene end was trimmed by 1 base and the J gene end by 6 bases; junction bases not matched to a gene: 8. CDR3 nucleotides: TGTGCCAGTAGTATAGTCGGGACTAGCGGGGGCCCCCTCGAGCAGTACTTC. Protein: CASSIVGTSGGPLEQYF.

This clone was observed a handful of times. V is TRBV10-2 and J is TRBJ1-2, with D perhaps matching TRBD1 (5 bases). Trimming removed 4 bases at V and 3 bases at J, with 12 bases between. The CDR3 spans 14 residues. Germline assignment: CDR1 WSHSY and CDR2 SAAADI. This chain's CDR3 is CASSVDSWDYGYTF. CDR3 DNA: TGCGCCAGCAGTGTTGACAGTTGGGACTATGGCTACACCTTC.

V usage is TRBV4-1 and J usage is TRBJ2-1; 12 bases match TRBD1. From germline, CDR1 is MGHRA and CDR2 YSYEKL. The V and J ends lost 1 base and 9 bases, in that order; junction bases with no gene match: 7. The CDR3 is 16 residues long. CDR3 bases: TGCGCCAGCAGCCAAGGGCTCGGGACAGGGGGCCGTGAGCAGTTCTTC. Its protein is CASSQGLGTGGREQFF.

The genes are TRBV6-5 and TRBJ2-7; D perhaps matches TRBD1 (6 bases). Germline lookup yields CDR1 MNHEY and CDR2 SVGAGI. The ends were cut back, 0 bases at V and 3 bases at J, with 12 bases in the middle. The CDR3 is made up of 15 amino acids. CDR3 sequence reads: CASSYSKDRGYEQYF. The DNA for the CDR3 is TGTGCCAGCAGTTACTCGAAGGACAGAGGCTACGAGCAGTACTTC.

This chain connects TRBV18 to TRBJ1-2; 9 positions match TRBD1. The CDR3 has 18 amino acids. Per the germline V gene, CDR1 is KGHSH and CDR2 is LQKENI. Trimming cost V 0 bases and J 4 bases; bases outside gene matches: 12. CDR3 amino acids: CASSPPGTGSPPVYGYTF. The CDR3 DNA follows: TGTGCCAGCTCACCACCAGGGACAGGGTCCCCACCCGTCTATGGCTACACCTTC.

The chain carries TRBV7-2 and TRBJ1-6; TRBD1 agrees at 12 bases. V trimming: 1 base; J trimming: 7 bases; junction bases outside the gene matches: 5. The germline gives CDR1 SGHTA, CDR2 FQGNSA. The CDR3 is 17 residues long. CDR3 coding DNA: TGTGCCAGCAGCTTAGTTAGGGGACAGGGGGCCAATTCACCCCTCCACTTT. Encoded protein: CASSLVRGQGANSPLHF. The whole variable domain, filled in from reference TRBV7-2 and TRBJ1-6, reads GAGVSQSPSNKVTEKGKDVELRCDPISGHTALYWYRQSLGQGLEFLIYFQGNSAPDKSGLPSDRFSAERTGGSVSTLTIQRTQQEDSAVYLCASSLVRGQGANSPLHFGNGTRLTVT.

The chain has TRBV6-5 and TRBJ1-2; the D is unclear. The CDR3 covers 14 residues. Deletions cut 0 bases from V and 0 bases from J, with 5 bases between. Germline V gene lookup returns CDR1 MNHEY and CDR2 SVGAGI. This CDR3 is CASSYSATNYGYTF. The CDR3 coding sequence is TGTGCCAGCAGTTACTCGGCGACTAACTATGGCTACACCTTC.

Only one count was recorded for this clone. The rearrangement uses TRBV6-6 and TRBJ2-7; TRBD1 aligns across 9 bases. V shed 7 bases, J shed 3 bases, and the junction held 7 bases outside the gene matches. Germline values: CDR1 MNHNY, CDR2 SVGAGI (reference sequence). The CDR3 contains 14 residues. CDR3 residues: CASTAGQGLYEQYF. CDR3 sequence (DNA): TGTGCCAGCACCGCGGGACAGGGCCTCTACGAGCAGTACTTC.

This rearrangement joins TRBV7-2 to TRBJ2-1, with D possibly matching TRBD2 (6 bases). V lost 3 bases and J 4 bases, leaving 10 bases between the germline ends. The CDR3 sequence is 14 residues long. Germline V gene sequence: CDR1 SGHTA, CDR2 FQGNSA. This chain's CDR3 is CASSLSGGYNEQFF. The CDR3 DNA reads as TGTGCCAGCAGCTTGTCCGGGGGATACAATGAGCAGTTCTTC.

The chain carries TRBV2 and TRBJ2-1; 8 bases match TRBD1. With V trimmed by 3 bases and J by 6 bases, 10 bases remained unmatched. The CDR3 sequence is 16 residues long. Germline V lookup: CDR1 SNHLY, CDR2 FYNNEI. The CDR3 coding sequence is TGTGCCAGCAGTGAGACGGGACAGGTAGTTGGCAATGAGCAGTTCTTC. Translation gives CASSETGQVVGNEQFF.

Only a few counts were recorded for this clone. The V and J genes are TRBV6-6 and TRBJ1-2, with TRBD1 identical over 12 bases. The CDR3 extends over 15 amino acids. Trimming at V came to 6 bases and at J to 7 bases, leaving 9 bases not matched to a gene. Germline assignment: CDR1 MNHNY and CDR2 SVGAGI (reference sequence). The CDR3 DNA reads as TGTGCCAGCAGCAACCGGGACAGGGGGCTCAGTGGCTACACCTTC. Translated: CASSNRDRGLSGYTF.

The chain recombines TRBV27 with TRBJ1-1; D may be TRBD1 (6 bases). CDR3 length: 15 residues. Trimming cost V 4 bases and J 1 base, with 13 bases left between them. Germline lookup yields CDR1 MNHEY and CDR2 SMNVEV (reference sequence). CDR3 nucleotides: TGTGCCAGCAGTTATCAGGGGCTCGCGAACACTGAAGCTTTCTTT. Protein: CASSYQGLANTEAFF.